The entry that follows covers one T cell receptor beta chain sequence. The sample comes from a study of T cell responses to AZD1222 COVID-19 vaccine. Using immunoSEQ multiplex PCR, the repertoire was profiled, and TCRdb retains in-frame clones only, with some absent. In the table there are 150,000 or so clones, about 89% of which are singletons. This specimen was peripheral blood, taken 28 days after the second AZD1222 dose. This clonotype originated in an adult who received the AZD1222 COVID-19 vaccine.

In DNA form, the CDR3 reads TGTGCCAGCAGCCAGGGATTACTAGCGGGGGGGCATAAGCAGTACTTC. This codes for CASSQGLLAGGHKQYF. J is TRBJ2-7 and V is TRBV3-1 (or the pseudogene TRBV3-2); 13 positions agree with TRBD2. Germline loops: CDR1 LGHDT, CDR2 YNNKEL (reference sequence). The V segment lost 3 bases and the J segment 8 bases; nucleotides outside the gene matches: 10. CDR3 length: 16 amino acids.